Each of the 8 T cell receptor beta chains below was sequenced from the same sample in a study of shared clonotypes between healthy human individuals. Produced via immunoSEQ multiplex PCR; TCRdb's table is partial and in-frame only. Counted here are about 320,000 clones, 80% to 90% occurring once; the ten biggest clones make up 15% to 20%. The sample taken for sequencing was memory CD8+ T cells sorted from blood. Subset defined: CD45RO+ cells pooled with CCR7-negative TemRA cells. The receptors were gathered from a man aged 18 to 29 in good health.

The V and J genes are TRBV5-1 and TRBJ2-2; D is unclear. Trimming cost V 2 bases and J 0 bases, with 11 bases left between them. Germline values: CDR1 SGHRS, CDR2 YFSETQ. The CDR3 extends over 16 amino acids. CDR3 coding DNA: TGCGCCAGCAGCTTCAAGACAAGACCGAACACCGGGGAGCTGTTTTTT. It specifies CASSFKTRPNTGELFF.

This clone was found once. The chain links TRBV19 to TRBJ1-1; D might be TRBD1 (6 bases). V gave up 3 bases and J gave up 0 bases, with 14 bases separating them. Germline CDR1 and CDR2: LNHDA and SQIVND (reference sequence). This CDR3 is 16 amino acids long. CDR3 bases: TGTGCCAGTAGTATGGTAACAGGGTTCCTGAACACTGAAGCTTTCTTT. Encoded protein: CASSMVTGFLNTEAFF.

The chain carries TRBV11-2 and TRBJ2-3; D is ambiguous. V lost 2 bases, J lost 2 bases, and 5 bases lay in between. Germline CDR1 and CDR2: SGHAT and FQNNGV. CDR3 length: 13 residues. For the CDR3, the DNA is TGTGCCAGCAGCTTATCCGTCACAGATACGCAGTATTTT. Translation gives CASSLSVTDTQYF.

This clone was recorded at least ten times. This sequence joins TRBV7-2 and TRBJ1-6, with D tentatively TRBD1 (5 bases). CDR1 and CDR2 (germline): SGHTA, FQGNSA. Trimming pared 5 bases from V and 7 bases from J, leaving 12 bases between. This CDR3 region has 14 residues. The CDR3 DNA is TGTGCCAGCAGCGTCCGGGACCCAAATTCACCCCTCCACTTT. Amino acid sequence: CASSVRDPNSPLHF.

The chain links TRBV5-1 to TRBJ2-7; D is unclear. This CDR3 has 14 residues. Trimming pared 0 bases from V and 2 bases from J, leaving 9 bases between. Germline assignment: CDR1 SGHRS and CDR2 YFSETQ. The CDR3 spells CASSLDWGPYEQYF. Written as DNA, the CDR3 is TGCGCCAGCAGCTTGGATTGGGGTCCCTACGAGCAGTACTTC.

This sequence joins TRBV11-1 and TRBJ2-2; perhaps TRBD2 as D (6 bases). V lost 6 bases and J 3 bases, leaving 14 bases between the germline ends. CDR3 length equals 15 residues. CDR1 is SGHAT, CDR2 FQDESV, per germline (reference sequence). The CDR3 bases are TGTGCCAGCAGACCTGCTCCGGGGGACACCGGGGAGCTGTTTTTT. This encodes CASRPAPGDTGELFF.

This clone turned up a few times. The V and J genes are TRBV2 and TRBJ2-5; no reliable D call. CDR3 length: 12 residues. Germline lookup yields CDR1 SNHLY and CDR2 FYNNEI. The V end was cut by 10 bases, the J end by 0 bases, with 9 bases between. The CDR3 DNA sequence: TGTGCCACCATGGGGTACCAAGAGACCCAGTACTTC. Amino acid sequence: CATMGYQETQYF.

CDR3 DNA: TGTGCCAGCAGTTTGGGGGTAGGGAATTCACCCCTCCACTTT. Its translation: CASSLGVGNSPLHF. J is TRBJ1-6 and V is TRBV28; a possible D gene is TRBD1 (5 bases). Germline assignment: CDR1 MDHEN and CDR2 SYDVKM. Trimming pared 3 bases from V and 7 bases from J, leaving 10 bases between. The CDR3 runs 14 residues.